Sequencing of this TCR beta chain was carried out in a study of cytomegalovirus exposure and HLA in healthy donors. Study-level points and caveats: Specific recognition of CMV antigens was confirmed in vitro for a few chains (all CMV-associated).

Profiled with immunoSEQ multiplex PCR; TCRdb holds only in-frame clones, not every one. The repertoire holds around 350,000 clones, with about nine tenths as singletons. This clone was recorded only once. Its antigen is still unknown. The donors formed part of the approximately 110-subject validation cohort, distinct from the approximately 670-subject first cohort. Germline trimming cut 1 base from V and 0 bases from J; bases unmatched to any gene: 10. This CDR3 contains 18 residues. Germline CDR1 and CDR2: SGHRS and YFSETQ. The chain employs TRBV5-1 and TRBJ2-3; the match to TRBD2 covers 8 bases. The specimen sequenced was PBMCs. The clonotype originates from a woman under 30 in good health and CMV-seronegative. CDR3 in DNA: TGCGCCAGCAGCTTGTTCTTCGGCGGGGGGACTAGCACAGATACGCAGTATTTT. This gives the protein CASSLFFGGGTSTDTQYF.